This T cell receptor beta chain was observed in a study of radiation and T cells in renal cell carcinoma. Turning to the study itself: Nephrectomy followed 15 Gy stereotactic body radiation by 4 weeks. Whole-study results and caveats: In blood, top tumor clones expanded by 2 weeks, shrinking by 4.

To note about this clone: What it binds is unknown.

Germline assignment: CDR1 GTSNPN and CDR2 SVGIG (reference sequence). The ends lost 2 bases at V and 4 bases at J; junction bases unmatched: 7. This CDR3 contains 15 residues. Time point indicated: baseline pretreatment blood. The treatment was: 15 Gy SBRT to primary tumor, nephrectomy 4 weeks later. After SBRT, blood was collected at 2 and 4 weeks, plus baseline. Clear cell pathology was present in this patient's renal cell carcinoma. Sequencing was performed with immunoSEQ multiplex PCR; in TCRdb, only in-frame clones are kept and a portion is missing. Of about 130,000 clones listed, over 75% are singletons.

This specimen was blood, taken from a patient whose treatment included radiotherapy and nephrectomy. The chain employs TRBV30 and TRBJ2-1, with 8 bases fitting TRBD2. The TCR was taken from a woman in her fifties or sixties with renal cell carcinoma. The CDR3 protein is CAWSLVSGVYNEQFF. In DNA, the CDR3 is TGTGCCTGGAGTCTGGTTAGCGGGGTTTACAATGAGCAGTTCTTC.